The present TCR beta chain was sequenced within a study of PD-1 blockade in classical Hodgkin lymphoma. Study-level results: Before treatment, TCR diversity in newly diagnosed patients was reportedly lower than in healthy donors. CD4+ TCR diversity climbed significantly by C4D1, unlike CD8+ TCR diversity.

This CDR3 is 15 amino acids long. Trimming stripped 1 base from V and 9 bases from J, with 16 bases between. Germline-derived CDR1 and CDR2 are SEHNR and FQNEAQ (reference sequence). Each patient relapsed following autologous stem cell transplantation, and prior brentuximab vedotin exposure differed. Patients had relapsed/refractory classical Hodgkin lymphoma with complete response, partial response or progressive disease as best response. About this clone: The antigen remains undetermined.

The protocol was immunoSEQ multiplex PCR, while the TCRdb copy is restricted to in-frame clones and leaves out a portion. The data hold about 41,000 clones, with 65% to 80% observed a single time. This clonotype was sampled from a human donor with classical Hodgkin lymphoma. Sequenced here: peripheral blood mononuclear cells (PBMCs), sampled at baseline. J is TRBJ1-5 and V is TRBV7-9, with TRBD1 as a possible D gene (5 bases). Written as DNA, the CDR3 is TGTGCCAGCAGCTTAGGAGGGGAGGGTTCAGGGCCCCAGCATTTT. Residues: CASSLGGEGSGPQHF.